The next 22 T cell receptor beta chains were all read from a single sample in a study of cytomegalovirus exposure and HLA in healthy donors. The PCR made use of 60 Vbeta and 13 Jbeta primers. TCRdb's copy holds only in-frame clones and misses some; the assay was immunoSEQ multiplex PCR. Here the sample spans more than 95,000 clones, around 63% being singletons. The specimen was PBMCs. The receptors derive from a man aged 25 to 40 in good health and CMV-seronegative.

This chain connects TRBV10-3 to TRBJ1-2; 7 bases match TRBD1. In germline, CDR1 is ENHRY, CDR2 SYGVKD. This CDR3 spans 16 amino acids. Trimming cost V 6 bases and J 4 bases; bases outside gene matches: 14. In DNA form, the CDR3 reads TGTGCCATCAGAGACCTTAGGGGGCGCATCGGCTATGGCTACACCTTC. Protein sequence: CAIRDLRGRIGYGYTF.

The sample holds one count of this clone. This sequence joins TRBV11-2 and TRBJ2-1, with 10 bases fitting TRBD2. Germline V CDR1 and CDR2: SGHAT, FQNNGV. Trimming cost V 5 bases and J 3 bases; bases outside gene matches: 4. This CDR3 is 15 amino acids long. CDR3 protein: CASSQGLADYNEQFF. CDR3 in DNA: TGTGCCAGCAGCCAAGGACTAGCGGACTACAATGAGCAGTTCTTC. The variable domain in full, completed from reference TRBV11-2 and TRBJ2-1, reads EAGVAQSPRYKIIEKRQSVAFWCNPISGHATLYWYQQILGQGPKLLIQFQNNGVVDDSQLPKDRFSAERLKGVDSTLKIQPAKLEDSAVYLCASSQGLADYNEQFFGPGTRLTVL.

This clone was observed a single time. At the DNA level, this CDR3 is encoded by other sequences in the same sample as well. The genes are TRBV25-1 and TRBJ2-3; TRBD2 matches 7 bases. CDR1 MGHDK and CDR2 SYGVNS come from the germline V gene. The CDR3 covers 13 residues. Trimming removed 6 bases from V and 4 bases from J; junction bases left unmatched: 4. This chain's CDR3 is CASRGEGSDTQYF. DNA for the CDR3: TGTGCCAGCAGGGGGGAGGGATCAGATACGCAGTATTTT. Supplemented by reference TRBV25-1 and TRBJ2-3, the full variable domain reads EADIYQTPRYLVIGTGKKITLECSQTMGHDKMYWYQQDPGMELHLIHYSYGVNSTEKGDLSSESTVSRIRTEHFPLTLESARPSHTSQYLCASRGEGSDTQYFGPGTRLTVL.

The sample holds one count of this clone. The CDR3 sequence: CASSIKLGTGGSGYTF. The CDR3 nucleotides read TGTGCCAGTAGTATAAAGTTGGGGACAGGGGGTTCTGGCTACACCTTC. The chain couples TRBV19 to TRBJ1-2; TRBD1 agrees at 11 bases. This CDR3 region has 16 residues. Losses at the gene ends were 2 bases for V and 7 bases for J; bases not matched to a gene: 9. Germline values: CDR1 LNHDA, CDR2 SQIVND (reference sequence).

The chain has TRBV7-2 and TRBJ1-1; the D gene is possibly TRBD1 (5 bases). With 3 bases removed from V and 1 base from J, the gap between germline ends came to 9 bases. CDR1 SGHTA and CDR2 FQGNSA come from the germline V gene. This CDR3 comprises 14 residues. In DNA form, the CDR3 reads TGTGCCAGCAGCTTCGACGGGGGGAACACTGAAGCTTTCTTT. Protein sequence: CASSFDGGNTEAFF.

This clone was detected a few times. The gene calls are TRBV7-2 and TRBJ1-5; D is uncertain. V lost 5 bases to trimming and J lost 7 bases, with 18 bases between them. Germline CDR1 and CDR2: SGHTA and FQGNSA. The CDR3 length is 15 residues. CDR3 nucleotide sequence: TGTGCCAGCAGCCTGGGGAGGTCAGCCGTCCAGCCCCAGCATTTT. This codes for CASSLGRSAVQPQHF.

The rearrangement uses TRBV19 and TRBJ1-5; a possible D gene is TRBD1 (5 bases). Germline V gene data show CDR1 as LNHDA and CDR2 as SQIVND (reference sequence). CDR3 length: 10 amino acids. The CDR3 loop is CRTPRGSQHF. CDR3 DNA sequence: TGTCGAACCCCCCGGGGGTCCCAGCATTTT.

The chain recombines TRBV19 with TRBJ2-7; perhaps TRBD1 as D (6 bases). V shed 6 bases and J shed 5 bases, with 17 bases lying between them. The CDR3 sequence is 14 residues long. Per germline, CDR1 LNHDA and CDR2 SQIVND (reference sequence). The chain's CDR3 is CASRHGQGIHEQYF. In DNA form, the CDR3 reads TGTGCCAGTAGGCATGGTCAGGGGATCCACGAGCAGTACTTC. Supplemented by reference TRBV19 and TRBJ2-7, the full variable domain reads DGGITQSPKYLFRKEGQNVTLSCEQNLNHDAMYWYRQDPGQGLRLIYYSQIVNDFQKGDIAEGYSVSREKKESFPLTVTSAQKNPTAFYLCASRHGQGIHEQYFGPGTRLTVT.

About this clone: The junction departs from germline at one end; a sequencing error may be responsible. The sample carries other DNA sequences with the same CDR3. J is TRBJ2-1 and V is TRBV7-2; 9 bases map to TRBD2. CDR1 and CDR2 from the germline V gene are SGHTA and FQGNSA. This CDR3 is 16 amino acids long. The CDR3 sequence: CASSRGAGGTDNEQFF. DNA of the CDR3: TGCGCCAGCAGCCGGGGGGCGGGAGGGACCGACAATGAGCAGTTCTTC.

The rearrangement uses TRBV7-2 and TRBJ2-5; 8 bases fit TRBD2. Germline CDR1 and CDR2: SGHTA and FQGNSA. V was clipped by 5 bases and J by 4 bases; unmatched bases: 12. The length of the CDR3 is 16 residues. CDR3 nucleotides: TGTGCCAGCAGCCCCGGGGGGGGAGGGAGGATAGAGACCCAGTACTTC. Its protein product is CASSPGGGGRIETQYF.

The chain employs TRBV29-1 and TRBJ2-5, with D possibly being TRBD1 (6 bases). The assigned J gene may be wrong: the sequence end matches TRBJ2-7 better. This CDR3 has 13 amino acids. Per germline, CDR1 SQVTM and CDR2 ANQGSEA. The CDR3 here is CSVSGTSSYEQYF. CDR3 DNA: TGCAGCGTGTCCGGGACATCTTCCTACGAGCAGTACTTC.

In its sample, this clone was seen a few times. The J gene is TRBJ2-3, the V gene TRBV7-2; 12 bases agree with TRBD2. In germline, CDR1 is SGHTA, CDR2 FQGNSA. After removal of 1 base from V and 8 bases from J, the junction contained 4 bases not matched to a gene. The CDR3 contains 15 residues. The CDR3 loop is CASSLGTSGISTQYF. In DNA, the CDR3 is TGTGCCAGCAGCTTAGGGACTAGCGGGATCAGTACGCAGTATTTT.

This chain links TRBV5-5 with TRBJ1-1; 11 nucleotides match TRBD1. V shed 4 bases, J shed 1 base, and the junction held 9 bases outside the gene matches. The germline V gene encodes CDR1 SGHKS and CDR2 YYEKEE (reference sequence). CDR3 length equals 17 residues. CDR3 nucleotides: TGTGCCAGCAGCGTTACCGGGACAGGGGGTTGGAACACTGAAGCTTTCTTT. Translation: CASSVTGTGGWNTEAFF.

This clone appeared once. The chain employs TRBV4-1 and TRBJ2-7; D is uncertain. Trimming stripped 0 bases from V and 8 bases from J, with 20 bases between. Looked up from germline, CDR1 is MGHRA and CDR2 is YSYEKL. CDR3 length: 16 residues. CDR3 loop: CASSQDRLGFNIQQYF. CDR3 DNA: TGCGCCAGCAGCCAAGATCGCCTCGGGTTCAACATTCAGCAGTACTTC.

This chain connects TRBV5-1 to TRBJ1-6; D may be TRBD1 (5 bases). From germline, CDR1 is SGHRS and CDR2 YFSETQ. V dropped 0 bases and J dropped 8 bases, with 9 bases sitting between them. The CDR3 is made up of 14 amino acids. The CDR3 is CASSLEGEYSPLHF. CDR3 in DNA: TGCGCCAGCAGCTTGGAAGGGGAATATTCACCCCTCCACTTT.

The chain recombines TRBV13 with TRBJ2-5; D might be TRBD2 (6 bases). The V end was cut by 5 bases, the J end by 0 bases, with 13 bases between. This CDR3 comprises 15 residues. Germline values: CDR1 PRHDT, CDR2 FYEKMQ (reference sequence). The CDR3 nucleotides read TGTGCCAGCAGCACCCGAGGCGGGGACCAAGAGACCCAGTACTTC. Its protein product is CASSTRGGDQETQYF. The full variable domain, its missing parts supplied by reference TRBV13 and TRBJ2-5, is AAGVIQSPRHLIKEKRETATLKCYPIPRHDTVYWYQQGPGQDPQFLISFYEKMQSDKGSIPDRFSAQQFSDYHSELNMSSLELGDSALYFCASSTRGGDQETQYFGPGTRLLVL.

V is TRBV28 and J is TRBJ2-2, with TRBD1 matching 12 bases. V dropped 11 bases and J dropped 2; count of bases not matched to a gene: 3. CDR1 and CDR2 from the germline V gene are MDHEN and SYDVKM. The CDR3 consists of 14 residues. This CDR3 reads CAGGTGGNTGELFF. In DNA, the CDR3 is TGTGCCGGGGGGACAGGGGGCAACACCGGGGAGCTGTTTTTT.

V usage is TRBV27 and J usage is TRBJ1-2; 11 bases map to TRBD1. The CDR3 is 16 amino acids. Germline lookup yields CDR1 MNHEY and CDR2 SMNVEV (reference sequence). J was trimmed by 2 bases and V by 4 bases; bases with no gene match: 6. The CDR3 is CASSSYRDRGNYGYTF. CDR3 in DNA: TGTGCCAGCAGTTCCTACCGGGACAGGGGGAACTATGGCTACACCTTC.

This clone was observed a few times. The chain has TRBV18 and TRBJ2-5; tentatively, D is TRBD1 (5 bases). Per germline, CDR1 KGHSH and CDR2 LQKENI. V was clipped by 0 bases and J by 3 bases, with 11 bases between them. The CDR3 has 15 amino acids. CDR3 DNA: TGTGCCAGCTCACCACCCTACCAGGGCGAAGAGACCCAGTACTTC. Translation gives CASSPPYQGEETQYF.

The chain joins TRBV5-6 to TRBJ2-2, with D possibly matching TRBD2 (6 bases). The CDR3 runs to 16 residues. V gave up 0 bases and J gave up 4 bases, with 13 bases separating them. Germline loops: CDR1 SGHDT, CDR2 YYEEEE. The CDR3 spells CASSLEAQGGTGELFF. The CDR3 DNA sequence: TGTGCCAGCAGCTTGGAGGCCCAGGGAGGCACCGGGGAGCTGTTTTTT.

The rearrangement joins TRBV11-2 to TRBJ1-1; weak D call: TRBD1 (6 bases). Trimming shortened V by 4 bases and J by 4 bases, and 13 bases separated the two germline ends. The CDR3 has 14 amino acids. Germline V CDR1 and CDR2: SGHAT, FQNNGV. Here the CDR3 DNA reads TGTGCCAGCAGCTCCTCACAGGGATTCACTGAAGCTTTCTTT. Residues: CASSSSQGFTEAFF.

This chain joins TRBV25-1 and TRBJ1-5; D perhaps matches TRBD1 (5 bases). Germline loops: CDR1 MGHDK, CDR2 SYGVNS. Trimming pared 1 base from V and 6 bases from J, leaving 13 bases between. The CDR3 totals 15 residues. CDR3 in DNA: TGTGCCAGCAGTGAATCGGGGGGAGCAGGTCAGCCCCAGCATTTT. This translates into CASSESGGAGQPQHF.